This is a list of T cell receptor beta chains from one sample in a study of T cell repertoires in cytomegalovirus infection. TCRdb reanalysed the reads using MiXCR and keeps one entry per CDR3 protein. The repertoire has approximately 350,000 distinct CDR3 sequences, just under 35% of them found once; the top ten carry approximately 15%. Their antigens are not known. Sequencing used cultured PBMCs, obtained from culture after CMV antigen stimulation. The receptor source for this set is a human donor in good health (CMV status not recorded). Some clones in this sample may be carry-over from other donors' samples. CDR3s leave out the opening cysteine and the closing phenylalanine or tryptophan.

V: TRBV12-3/TRBV12-4; J: TRBJ1-2; CDR3: ASSLRGRDGYT
V: TRBV6-2/TRBV6-3; J: TRBJ2-7; CDR3: ASSETGTSGSYEQY
V: TRBV20-1; J: TRBJ2-7; CDR3: SASHSQPPYEQY
V: TRBV7-2; J: TRBJ1-3; CDR3: ASSLAGVSGNTIY
V: TRBV18; J: TRBJ1-4; CDR3: ASSPDRGREKLF
V: TRBV27; J: TRBJ1-1; CDR3: ASSFVPSPGKGEAF
V: TRBV11-2; J: TRBJ1-3; CDR3: ASSLIPFSGNTIY
V: TRBV9; J: TRBJ2-1; CDR3: ASSVDATDNEQF
V: TRBV27; J: TRBJ2-2; CDR3: ASSPRTSGRDTGELF
V: TRBV5-1; J: TRBJ2-1; CDR3: ASSSRGSTVGSYNEQF
V: TRBV7-2; J: TRBJ1-4; CDR3: ASSLMEGRGEKLF
V: TRBV19; J: TRBJ1-5; CDR3: ATNTYEGNQPQH
V: TRBV12-3/TRBV12-4; J: TRBJ2-3; CDR3: ASSPVIGALTTDTQY
V: TRBV14; J: TRBJ2-5; CDR3: ASSQDLAGWETQY
V: TRBV6-2/TRBV6-3; J: TRBJ2-1; CDR3: ASSYTDPYNEQF
V: TRBV10-3; J: TRBJ2-3; CDR3: AISNPSGRQGYGQY
V: TRBV28; J: TRBJ1-2; CDR3: ASSLKVPWGYT
V: TRBV19; J: TRBJ2-3; CDR3: ASSESSTDTQY
V: TRBV7-3; J: TRBJ2-7; CDR3: ASSPGPPAYEQY
V: TRBV6-6; J: TRBJ1-2; CDR3: ASLLNGGYT
V: TRBV11-1; J: TRBJ2-2; CDR3: ASSLGTASTGELF
V: TRBV7-2; J: TRBJ1-1; CDR3: ASSLAEGRYTEAF
V: TRBV6-5; J: TRBJ1-2; CDR3: ASSYSQTLYGYT
V: TRBV20-1; J: TRBJ2-2; CDR3: SAPLAAQTGELF
V: TRBV12-3/TRBV12-4; J: TRBJ2-5; CDR3: ASSFGSGAETQY
V: TRBV24-1; J: TRBJ2-1; CDR3: ATWSGAGEQF
V: TRBV6-2/TRBV6-3; J: TRBJ2-1; CDR3: ASVNHLVVANYNEQF
V: TRBV27; J: TRBJ1-1; CDR3: ASSPSPKFEAF
V: TRBV7-6; J: TRBJ2-1; CDR3: ASSFEREGLNEQF
V: TRBV24-1; J: TRBJ2-1; CDR3: ATSFGQGTSGGVEQF
V: TRBV5-1; J: TRBJ1-4; CDR3: ASSYQRGAKREKLF
V: TRBV7-9; J: TRBJ2-1; CDR3: ASSSAGTSVYEQF
V: TRBV5-6; J: TRBJ1-2; CDR3: ASTRGWDGYT
V: TRBV20-1; J: TRBJ2-2; CDR3: SARKSVYPNTGELF
V: TRBV7-2; J: TRBJ2-5; CDR3: ASSFRAPAGTQY
V: TRBV7-2; J: TRBJ1-4; CDR3: ASSLVGQVGEKLF
V: TRBV28; J: TRBJ2-1; CDR3: ASSPASANEQF
V: TRBV7-2; J: TRBJ2-6; CDR3: ASRISGANVLT
V: TRBV19; J: TRBJ2-1; CDR3: ASSTQGQGRNEQF
V: TRBV12-3/TRBV12-4; J: TRBJ2-7; CDR3: ASSPRDRGDEQY
V: TRBV28; J: TRBJ1-3; CDR3: ASSSPGQTSSGNTIY
V: TRBV11-2; J: TRBJ2-7; CDR3: ASRNYASGSNEQY
V: TRBV7-3; J: TRBJ2-7; CDR3: ASSATSGSYEQY
V: TRBV19; J: TRBJ2-1; CDR3: ASSPPLEDNEQF
V: TRBV28; J: TRBJ2-1; CDR3: ASSSWTSETRYNEQF
V: TRBV20-1; J: TRBJ2-2; CDR3: SARRWLTDTGELF
V: TRBV7-2; J: TRBJ2-4; CDR3: ASSLGLAGSNIQY
V: TRBV7-2; J: TRBJ2-3; CDR3: ASSLAIYTDTQY
V: TRBV7-9; J: TRBJ2-1; CDR3: ASSSPVAEGDEQF
V: TRBV7-2; J: TRBJ2-5; CDR3: ASSPTQETQY
V: TRBV20-1; J: TRBJ2-3; CDR3: SARTWGTDTQY
V: TRBV19; J: TRBJ1-1; CDR3: ASSIYSEAF
V: TRBV7-2; J: TRBJ1-1; CDR3: ASSASVTGGTEAF
V: TRBV20-1; J: TRBJ2-7; CDR3: SARGQPSYEQY
V: TRBV25-1; J: TRBJ2-3; CDR3: ASSKDSHTDTQY
V: TRBV6-2/TRBV6-3; J: TRBJ2-1; CDR3: ASSYLSGRTNNEQF
V: TRBV4-3; J: TRBJ2-3; CDR3: ASSQRPVALAGSRDTQY